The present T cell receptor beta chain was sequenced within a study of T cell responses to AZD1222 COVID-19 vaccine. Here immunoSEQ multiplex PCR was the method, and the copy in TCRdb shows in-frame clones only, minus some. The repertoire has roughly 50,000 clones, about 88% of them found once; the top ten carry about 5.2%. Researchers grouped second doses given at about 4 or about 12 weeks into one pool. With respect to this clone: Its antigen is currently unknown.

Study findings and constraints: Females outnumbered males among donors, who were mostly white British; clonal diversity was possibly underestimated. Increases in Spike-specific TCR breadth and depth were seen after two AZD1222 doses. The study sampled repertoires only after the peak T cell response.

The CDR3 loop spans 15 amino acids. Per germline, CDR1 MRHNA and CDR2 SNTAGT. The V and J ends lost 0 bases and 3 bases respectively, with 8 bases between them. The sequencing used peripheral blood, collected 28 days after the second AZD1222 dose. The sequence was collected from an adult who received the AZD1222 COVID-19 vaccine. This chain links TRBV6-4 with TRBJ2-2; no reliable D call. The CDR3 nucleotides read TGTGCCAGCAGTGACTCGATAGGAGACACCGGGGAGCTGTTTTTT. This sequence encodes CASSDSIGDTGELFF.